This passage covers 32 T cell receptor beta chains from one sample sequenced in a study of Graves' ophthalmopathy and Graves' hyperthyroidism. As the template, RNA transcripts were used to amplify TCR beta CDR3 regions. The workflow started with a first-round RT-PCR run with HTBI primers and then moved on to a second-round multiplex PCR. From the multiplex PCR reads, TCRdb called clonotypes with MiXCR, one entry per CDR3 protein. The table lists about 740,000 distinct CDR3 sequences, around 40% of them singletons. The sample was peripheral blood. The receptors derive from an adult man with Graves' ophthalmopathy.

V gene TRBV12-3 or TRBV12-4 combines with J gene TRBJ1-1; TRBD1 aligns across 9 bases. The CDR3 length is 15 residues. With 3 bases clipped from V and 5 bases from J, the junction kept 7 bases outside the gene matches. CDR3 protein: CASSFGTGLWTEAFF. The CDR3 coding sequence is TGTGCCAGCAGTTTCGGGACAGGGTTGTGGACTGAAGCTTTCTTT.

Concerning this clonotype itself: This likely comes from a read error, as the CDR3 has no conserved phenylalanine or tryptophan at its end. The chain has TRBV7-9 and TRBJ2-5; the match to TRBD1 covers 9 bases. Germline values: CDR1 SEHNR, CDR2 FQNEAQ (reference sequence). This CDR3 has 14 amino acids. The V gene end was trimmed by 5 bases and the J gene end by 5 bases; junction bases not matched to a gene: 6. CDR3 coding DNA: TGTGCCAGCAGCGGGACAGGGCAAAGGGAGACCCAGTACCTC. It translates to CASSGTGQRETQYL.

This clonotype was detected ten times or more. This rearrangement joins TRBV4-3 to TRBJ1-2; 7 nucleotides match TRBD1. CDR3 length: 15 residues. Germline V gene data show CDR1 as LGHNA and CDR2 as YSLEER. V lost 3 bases and J lost 0; bases outside the gene matches: 4. The CDR3 protein is CASSHLTGTNYGYTF. Here the CDR3 DNA reads TGCGCCAGCAGCCACCTGACAGGGACTAACTATGGCTACACCTTC.

The chain couples TRBV10-3 to TRBJ2-5, with D possibly called TRBD1 or TRBD2 (6 bases each). The CDR3 sequence is 14 residues long. V lost 11 bases to trimming and J lost 5 bases, with 21 bases between them. In germline, CDR1 is ENHRY, CDR2 SYGVKD. The CDR3 here is CAVGVGGDGETQYF. CDR3 nucleotide sequence: TGTGCCGTCGGGGTGGGGGGCGACGGGGAGACCCAGTACTTC.

Worth noting for this clonotype: This may be a read error: a much more frequent sequence differs by one nucleotide. The V and J genes are TRBV5-8 and TRBJ1-6; D unresolved. This CDR3 comprises 11 residues. The germline V gene encodes CDR1 SGHTS and CDR2 YDEGEE. CDR3 bases: TGTGTCAGCAGCTTGTCGAGGACCCACCACTTT. Translation: CVSSLSRTHHF.

This clonotype was seen many times. The V gene is TRBV2, the J gene TRBJ1-2; 9 nucleotides align to TRBD1. Germline-derived CDR1 and CDR2 are SNHLY and FYNNEI. CDR3 length equals 14 residues. Trimming at V came to 6 bases and at J to 5 bases, leaving 7 bases not matched to a gene. The CDR3 sequence is CASRAGQGLYGYTF. CDR3 DNA sequence: TGTGCCAGCAGGGCGGGACAGGGATTATATGGCTACACCTTC.

This rearrangement joins TRBV20-1 to TRBJ2-7, with 11 bases that match TRBD2. This CDR3 region has 13 residues. With V trimmed by 5 bases and J by 11 bases, 11 bases remained unmatched. Germline CDR1 reads DFQATT; CDR2 reads SNEGSKA (reference sequence). CDR3 DNA: TGCAGTGCTCCCGGGACTAGCGGCGAAGAGAAGTACTTC. The encoded protein is CSAPGTSGEEKYF.

This clonotype was counted a few times. The chain recombines TRBV2 with TRBJ2-7, with TRBD2 as a possible D gene (6 bases). The germline V gene has CDR1 SNHLY and CDR2 FYNNEI. The V gene lost 2 bases and the J gene lost 4 bases, with 15 bases spanning the gap. This CDR3 is 15 amino acids long. CDR3 DNA: TGTGCCAGCAGTGAACGAGGACTAATGGCTTACGAGCAGTACTTC. Its translation: CASSERGLMAYEQYF.

Regarding this clonotype: Because the CDR3 is missing its conserved closing phenylalanine or tryptophan, this is likely a read error. The rearrangement joins TRBV14 to TRBJ2-5; D unresolved. The CDR3 consists of 15 residues. CDR1 is SGHDN, CDR2 FVKESK, per germline. V was pared by 0 bases and J by 3 bases, with 11 bases between. Here the CDR3 reads CASSQDNQNKETQYV. Written as DNA, the CDR3 is TGTGCCAGCAGCCAAGATAACCAGAATAAAGAGACCCAGTACGTC.

The chain combines TRBV7-2 with TRBJ1-2, with a weak D call TRBD1 (6 bases). V was shortened by 1 base and J by 0 bases, with 18 bases between the two germline ends. The CDR3 is 18 residues long. The germline gives CDR1 SGHTA, CDR2 FQGNSA. CDR3 nucleotides: TGTGCCAGCAGCTTAGATCCCCTGGGCAGGGGCCCTAACTATGGCTACACCTTC. Its translation is CASSLDPLGRGPNYGYTF.

The chain couples TRBV28 to TRBJ1-2; no clear D. The CDR3 is made up of 14 amino acids. Germline V gives CDR1 MDHEN, CDR2 SYDVKM. V lost 6 bases, J lost 8 bases, and 19 bases lay in between. The CDR3: CASSEVPTPRGYTF. The CDR3 DNA follows: TGTGCCAGCAGCGAGGTACCGACTCCCCGAGGCTACACCTTC.

The V call is TRBV7-2, the J call TRBJ2-5; TRBD2 is a possible D gene (6 bases). CDR3 length: 14 amino acids. Germline lookup yields CDR1 SGHTA and CDR2 FQGNSA. Trimming removed 6 bases from V and 5 bases from J, with 16 bases in between. The CDR3 DNA sequence: TGTGCCAGCAGTTTAAGGACGGCGGGGGAGACCCAGTACTTC. The encoded protein is CASSLRTAGETQYF.

This CDR3 is CASNRTGSSYEQYF. For the CDR3, the DNA is TGTGCCAGCAATCGGACAGGGAGCTCCTACGAGCAGTACTTC. The chain joins TRBV12-3 or TRBV12-4 to TRBJ2-7; 8 bases agree with TRBD1. Unmatched junction bases numbered 5, after V lost 7 bases and J lost 0 bases. This CDR3 has 14 residues.

In its sample, this clonotype was seen a few times. V gene TRBV24-1 combines with J gene TRBJ2-3; 7 bases align to TRBD1. This CDR3 has 15 residues. Trimming cost V 3 bases and J 0 bases; bases outside gene matches: 2. CDR1 KGHDR and CDR2 SFDVKD come from the germline V gene. CDR3 in amino acids: CATSDPGQSTDTQYF. The CDR3 DNA is TGTGCCACCAGTGATCCGGGACAGAGCACAGATACGCAGTATTTT.

The table lists this clonotype with many counts. J is TRBJ1-1 and V is TRBV10-3; tentatively, D is TRBD1 (6 bases). This CDR3 has 17 amino acids. Trimming cost V 0 bases and J 6 bases, with 20 bases left between them. Germline assignment: CDR1 ENHRY and CDR2 SYGVKD. The CDR3: CAISESLGGGANAEAFF. CDR3 nucleotide sequence: TGTGCCATCAGTGAGTCGCTTGGGGGGGGCGCGAATGCTGAAGCTTTCTTT.

This clonotype was counted ten times or more. This chain joins TRBV7-9 and TRBJ1-2; tentative D call: TRBD1 (5 bases). The V end lost 1 base, the J end lost 7 bases, and 13 bases lay between the germline ends. Germline lookup yields CDR1 SEHNR and CDR2 FQNEAQ (reference sequence). The length of the CDR3 is 14 residues. CDR3 nucleotide sequence: TGTGCCAGCAGCTTAGGAGGAGGGGTAGCTGGCTACACCTTC. It encodes CASSLGGGVAGYTF.

V is TRBV10-3 and J is TRBJ1-2; D possibly corresponds to TRBD1 (5 bases). CDR1 is ENHRY and CDR2 is SYGVKD in the germline V gene. Trimming shortened V by 2 bases and J by 8 bases, and 15 bases separated the two germline ends. This CDR3 comprises 14 residues. CDR3 sequence reads: CAISETLGEEGYTF. The CDR3 bases are TGTGCCATCAGTGAGACCCTAGGGGAGGAAGGCTACACCTTC.

The chain joins TRBV7-2 to TRBJ2-7; 10 nucleotides line up with TRBD2. This CDR3 has 15 amino acids. V shed 5 bases, J shed 7 bases, and the junction held 11 bases outside the gene matches. Germline V gene lookup returns CDR1 SGHTA and CDR2 FQGNSA. The CDR3, as DNA: TGTGCCAGCAGCCCGATCGGGACTAGCGTTGGGGAGCAGTACTTC. It yields the protein CASSPIGTSVGEQYF.

This clonotype was recorded many times. The chain combines TRBV20-1 with TRBJ2-3, with D perhaps matching TRBD2 (5 bases). CDR1 DFQATT and CDR2 SNEGSKA come from the germline V gene (reference sequence). The ends were cut back, 5 bases at V and 4 bases at J, with 13 bases in the middle. The CDR3 has 13 residues. CDR3 residues: CSAWRAVADTQYF. The CDR3 DNA reads as TGCAGTGCTTGGAGAGCGGTGGCAGATACGCAGTATTTT.

This clonotype was found many times. The rearrangement uses TRBV7-9 and TRBJ1-1; 9 nucleotides agree with TRBD1. From germline, CDR1 is SEHNR and CDR2 FQNEAQ (reference sequence). With 5 bases clipped from V and 4 bases from J, the junction kept 8 bases outside the gene matches. This CDR3 contains 15 residues. CDR3: CASSQGQGSFTEAFF. As DNA, the CDR3 is TGTGCCAGCAGCCAGGGACAGGGATCCTTCACTGAAGCTTTCTTT.

This clonotype was detected ten times or more. The V and J genes are TRBV2 and TRBJ1-5, with a tentative D call TRBD1 (5 bases). The CDR3 length is 15 residues. The V and J ends lost 7 bases and 6 bases respectively, with 19 bases between them. Germline loops: CDR1 SNHLY, CDR2 FYNNEI. CDR3 sequence: CASTPGRGGGQPQHF. CDR3 DNA: TGTGCCAGCACCCCGGGGCGGGGCGGCGGTCAGCCCCAGCATTTT. The full variable domain, in which reference TRBV2 and TRBJ1-5 provide the parts outside the CDR3, is EPEVTQTPSHQVTQMGQEVILRCVPISNHLYFYWYRQILGQKVEFLVSFYNNEISEKSEIFDDQFSVERPDGSNFTLKIRSTKLEDSAMYFCASTPGRGGGQPQHFGDGTRLSIL.

Only a few counts were recorded for this clonotype. This chain uses TRBV20-1 with TRBJ1-1; 8 bases align to TRBD1. The CDR3 sequence is 15 residues long. The ends lost 0 bases at V and 7 bases at J; junction bases unmatched: 10. Germline CDR1 DFQATT, CDR2 SNEGSKA (reference sequence). CDR3 in amino acids: CSARDSRTGTSEAFF. CDR3 DNA sequence: TGCAGTGCTAGAGATAGCAGGACAGGGACTAGTGAAGCTTTCTTT.

The chain couples TRBV10-3 to TRBJ1-1; D remains unclear. The CDR3 length is 13 residues. Germline V CDR1 and CDR2: ENHRY, SYGVKD. Trimming pared 10 bases from V and 3 bases from J, leaving 15 bases between. CDR3 sequence reads: CASRTSADTEAFF. For the CDR3, the DNA is TGTGCCAGCAGGACCTCCGCGGACACTGAAGCTTTCTTT.

V gene TRBV24-1 combines with J gene TRBJ1-5; 8 bases agree with TRBD1. Gene TRBJ2-3 matches the end of the DNA better, so the J call may be wrong. Germline lookup yields CDR1 KGHDR and CDR2 SFDVKD. The CDR3 covers 17 residues. The CDR3 loop reads CATSDRGQGLITDTQYF. Written as DNA, the CDR3 is TGTGCCACCAGTGACCGCGGACAGGGACTTATCACAGATACGCAGTATTTT.

J is TRBJ2-7 and V is TRBV7-9; TRBD2 agrees at 11 bases. This CDR3 region has 15 residues. CDR1 and CDR2 from the germline V gene are SEHNR and FQNEAQ (reference sequence). V lost 4 bases and J lost 6; bases outside the gene matches: 8. CDR3 sequence reads: CASSSVAGGACEQYF. CDR3 coding DNA: TGTGCCAGCAGCTCCGTAGCGGGAGGGGCCTGCGAGCAGTACTTC.

CDR3 protein: CASSQRTGSGANVLTF. As DNA, the CDR3 is TGTGCCAGCAGCCAGAGAACGGGCTCTGGGGCCAACGTCCTGACTTTC. The gene calls are TRBV7-3 and TRBJ2-6, with no clear D. Trimming took 5 bases from V and 0 from J, leaving 11 bases between them. Looked up from germline, CDR1 is SGHTA and CDR2 is FQGTGA. The CDR3 covers 16 residues.

This clonotype was picked up a small number of times. The rearrangement joins TRBV19 to TRBJ2-7, with 8 bases matching TRBD2. CDR3 length: 14 residues. J lost 2 bases, V lost 4 bases, and 4 bases had no gene match. The germline V gene encodes CDR1 LNHDA and CDR2 SQIVND (reference sequence). The CDR3 reads CASSTREATYEQYF. DNA of the CDR3: TGTGCCAGTAGTACGCGGGAGGCCACCTACGAGCAGTACTTC.

This chain joins TRBV7-8 and TRBJ2-5, with a possible D match to TRBD2 (6 bases). This CDR3 region has 16 residues. V was trimmed by 4 bases and J by 5 bases, leaving 20 bases between them. Germline V CDR1 and CDR2: SGHVS, FQNEAQ. CDR3 DNA sequence: TGTGCCAGCAGCTACGGCTCGGGGGATTTTTATGAGACCCAGTACTTC. Its protein product is CASSYGSGDFYETQYF.

The V call is TRBV9, the J call TRBJ2-7; D gene unclear. The CDR3 length is 13 residues. The germline gives CDR1 SGDLS, CDR2 YYNGEE. V lost 7 bases and J 6 bases, leaving 17 bases between the germline ends. The DNA for the CDR3 is TGTGCCAGCGTGGCATCCCCCCCCCCCGAGCAGTACTTC. Its translation is CASVASPPPEQYF.

The genes are TRBV7-2 and TRBJ2-7; 8 bases agree with TRBD2. The germline CDR1 and CDR2 sequences are SGHTA and FQGNSA. The V segment lost 3 bases and the J segment 7 bases; nucleotides outside the gene matches: 2. This CDR3 is built from 12 residues. The CDR3 loop is CASSFGGEEQYF. In DNA, the CDR3 is TGTGCCAGCAGCTTCGGGGGGGAAGAGCAGTACTTC.

This clonotype was recorded many times. The rearrangement links TRBV15 to TRBJ1-5; 8 nucleotides match TRBD1. V dropped 3 bases and J dropped 4; count of bases not matched to a gene: 5. Germline V gene sequence: CDR1 LNHNV, CDR2 YYDKDF (reference sequence). This CDR3 spans 15 amino acids. CDR3 in amino acids: CATSSLHRGNQPQHF. CDR3 bases: TGTGCCACCAGCAGCCTGCACAGGGGGAATCAGCCCCAGCATTTT.

The chain has TRBV28 and TRBJ1-1, with a possible D match to TRBD1 (5 bases). The CDR3 runs to 14 residues. Germline V gene data show CDR1 as MDHEN and CDR2 as SYDVKM. Trimming cost V 6 bases and J 4 bases, with 15 bases left between them. The CDR3 DNA is TGTGCCAGCAGGGAGCTTGGGACGTCCACTGAAGCTTTCTTT. This codes for CASRELGTSTEAFF.